Shown below are 27 T cell receptor beta chains from a single sample sequenced in a study of T cells in narcolepsy. Profiled with immunoSEQ multiplex PCR; TCRdb holds only in-frame clones, not every one. Seen here are tens of thousands of clones, approximately 80% observed once, and the top ten hold roughly 0.76%. Sequencing was done on a sample of CD45RA- memory CD4+ T cells from PBMCs. The receptors were gathered from a human donor with narcolepsy.

The rearrangement joins TRBV28 to TRBJ2-1; the match to TRBD1 covers 7 bases. The germline V gene encodes CDR1 MDHEN and CDR2 SYDVKM. The CDR3 totals 15 residues. V was clipped by 3 bases and J by 9 bases; unmatched bases: 11. CDR3 nucleotides: TGTGCCAGCAGTTTCGGGCAGGGGGTGGGTTCTGAGCAGTTCTTC. Residues: CASSFGQGVGSEQFF.

V and J are TRBV4-1 and TRBJ1-4; weak D call: TRBD1 (5 bases). Germline-derived CDR1 and CDR2 are MGHRA and YSYEKL. Between the trimmed V and J ends, which lost 3 bases and 2 bases, there was a span of 19 bases. The CDR3 length is 18 residues. The CDR3 region is CASSHAGIRRETNEKLFF. The CDR3, as DNA: TGCGCCAGCAGCCATGCAGGGATTCGAAGGGAGACTAATGAAAAACTGTTTTTT.

The gene calls are TRBV11-2 and TRBJ1-2, with D possibly TRBD1 on 6 matching bases. The CDR3 contains 14 residues. Germline assignment: CDR1 SGHAT and CDR2 FQNNGV. V shed 6 bases and J shed 3 bases, with 14 bases lying between them. Written as DNA, the CDR3 is TGTGCCAGCAGTGGACAGCCGCCCGACTATGGCTACACCTTC. It translates to CASSGQPPDYGYTF.

The chain couples TRBV11-2 to TRBJ1-4, with D unresolved. Trimming removed 1 base at V and 2 bases at J, with 14 bases between. The CDR3 extends over 17 amino acids. In germline, CDR1 is SGHAT, CDR2 FQNNGV. The CDR3 DNA is TGTGCCAGCAGCTTAGTAGTCGGGGTAGGGACTAATGAAAAACTGTTTTTT. It encodes CASSLVVGVGTNEKLFF.

This clone was detected once. The J gene is TRBJ1-5, the V gene TRBV2; a weak D match, TRBD1 (5 bases). Trimming removed 8 bases at V and 2 bases at J, with 13 bases between. The germline gives CDR1 SNHLY, CDR2 FYNNEI. The CDR3 has 14 amino acids. CDR3 amino acids: CASGGGIRNQPQHF. The CDR3 DNA sequence: TGTGCCAGCGGGGGGGGGATCCGCAATCAGCCCCAGCATTTT. The full variable domain, in which reference TRBV2 and TRBJ1-5 provide the parts outside the CDR3, is EPEVTQTPSHQVTQMGQEVILRCVPISNHLYFYWYRQILGQKVEFLVSFYNNEISEKSEIFDDQFSVERPDGSNFTLKIRSTKLEDSAMYFCASGGGIRNQPQHFGDGTRLSIL.

CDR3 region: CASSAIRGASYEQYF. CDR3 DNA: TGTGCCAGCAGTGCCATCCGGGGGGCCTCCTACGAGCAGTACTTC. This sequence joins TRBV6-1 and TRBJ2-7, with a possible D match to TRBD2 (7 bases). Per the germline V gene, CDR1 is MNHNS and CDR2 is SASEGT. V lost 4 bases and J 0 bases, leaving 13 bases between the germline ends. The CDR3 runs to 15 residues.

The chain uses TRBV5-4 and TRBJ2-2; 7 bases are shared with TRBD2. The ends lost 1 base at V and 4 bases at J; junction bases unmatched: 10. Germline V CDR1 and CDR2: SGHNT, YYREEE (reference sequence). CDR3 length: 17 amino acids. The CDR3 DNA is TGTGCCAGCAGCTTGTTCGTGGGAGGGCCAGGCACCGGGGAGCTGTTTTTT. This translates into CASSLFVGGPGTGELFF.

This clone was seen just once. The gene calls are TRBV19 and TRBJ2-2; 10 bases map to TRBD2. J gave up 0 bases and V 9 bases, and 4 bases lay outside the gene matches. Per germline, CDR1 LNHDA and CDR2 SQIVND (reference sequence). The CDR3 loop spans 15 amino acids. CDR3 region: CASRTSGTNTGELFF. Here the CDR3 DNA reads TGTGCCAGCCGGACTAGCGGAACGAACACCGGGGAGCTGTTTTTT.

This chain uses TRBV10-3 with TRBJ1-4; perhaps TRBD1 as D (6 bases). The CDR3 covers 14 residues. The V gene lost 9 bases and the J gene lost 8 bases, with 19 bases spanning the gap. The germline V gene encodes CDR1 ENHRY and CDR2 SYGVKD. CDR3 protein: CAISRDARGEKLFF. DNA for the CDR3: TGTGCCATTTCCCGGGACGCGAGGGGGGAAAAACTGTTTTTT.

The chain is built from TRBV11-3 and TRBJ1-5, with a possible D match to TRBD1 (6 bases). Per the germline V gene, CDR1 is SGHNT and CDR2 is YENEEA. CDR3 length: 14 residues. Trimming shortened V by 0 bases and J by 4 bases, and 7 bases separated the two germline ends. CDR3 DNA sequence: TGTGCCAGCAGCTTAGACAGGGGAAATCAGCCCCAGCATTTT. This codes for CASSLDRGNQPQHF.

The V gene is TRBV18, the J gene TRBJ2-3, with unresolved D. V gave up 3 bases and J gave up 3 bases, with 4 bases separating them. CDR1 and CDR2 from the germline V gene are KGHSH and LQKENI. This CDR3 contains 12 residues. The CDR3 nucleotides read TGTGCCAGCTCACCCCGGACAGATACGCAGTATTTT. Its translation: CASSPRTDTQYF.

This chain uses TRBV5-8 with TRBJ1-1; D is unclear. The V gene's germline CDR1 is SGHTS and CDR2 YDEGEE. Trimming shortened V by 4 bases and J by 9 bases, and 10 bases separated the two germline ends. The CDR3 runs to 11 residues. The CDR3 is CASSRTMKAFF. The CDR3 nucleotides read TGTGCCAGCAGCCGGACCATGAAAGCTTTCTTT.

The chain joins TRBV11-3 to TRBJ1-4; D possibly corresponds to TRBD1 (5 bases). This CDR3 has 15 amino acids. Trimming took 5 bases from V and 4 from J, leaving 14 bases between them. Germline V CDR1 and CDR2: SGHNT, YENEEA. The CDR3 nucleotides read TGTGCCAGCAGCCAGGGCCAGGGAGTTAATGAAAAACTGTTTTTT. Its protein product is CASSQGQGVNEKLFF. The whole variable domain, remainder taken from reference TRBV11-3 and TRBJ1-4, is EAGVVQSPRYKIIEKKQPVAFWCNPISGHNTLYWYLQNLGQGPELLIRYENEEAVDDSQLPKDRFSAERLKGVDSTLKIQPAELGDSAVYLCASSQGQGVNEKLFFGSGTQLSVL.

CDR3 in amino acids: CSVERQGNTEAFF. CDR3 nucleotide sequence: TGCAGCGTTGAAAGGCAGGGGAACACTGAAGCTTTCTTT. The chain recombines TRBV29-1 with TRBJ1-1, with D possibly TRBD1 on 5 matching bases. The germline gives CDR1 SQVTM, CDR2 ANQGSEA. The CDR3 loop spans 13 amino acids. V lost 2 bases to trimming and J lost 1 base, with 8 bases between them.

The rearrangement links TRBV13 to TRBJ2-2, with 10 bases identical to TRBD2. This CDR3 region has 16 residues. Germline CDR1 PRHDT, CDR2 FYEKMQ (reference sequence). V shed 0 bases, J shed 9 bases, and the junction held 7 bases outside the gene matches. This CDR3 is CASSLGLAGPYRELFF. CDR3 in DNA: TGTGCCAGCAGCTTAGGACTAGCGGGGCCTTACCGGGAGCTGTTTTTT.

The V gene is TRBV7-9, the J gene TRBJ1-2; tentatively, D is TRBD1 (5 bases). The germline CDR1 and CDR2 sequences are SEHNR and FQNEAQ (reference sequence). CDR3 length equals 14 residues. Trimming removed 1 base from V and 4 bases from J, with 10 bases in between. The CDR3 sequence: CASSLGREVYGYTF. In DNA, the CDR3 is TGTGCCAGCAGCTTAGGCAGGGAGGTCTATGGCTACACCTTC.

The rearrangement uses TRBV5-1 and TRBJ1-1; D perhaps matches TRBD1 (5 bases). CDR3 length: 15 residues. Trimming took 4 bases from V and 2 from J, leaving 15 bases between them. Germline V gene lookup returns CDR1 SGHRS and CDR2 YFSETQ. For the CDR3, the DNA is TGCGCCAGCAGCCCGGGACCCAACCTTAACACTGAAGCTTTCTTT. Amino acid sequence: CASSPGPNLNTEAFF. Based on the CDR3 plus reference TRBV5-1 and TRBJ1-1, the full variable domain is KAGVTQTPRYLIKTRGQQVTLSCSPISGHRSVSWYQQTPGQGLQFLFEYFSETQRNKGNFPGRFSGRQFSNSRSEMNVSTLELGDSALYLCASSPGPNLNTEAFFGQGTRLTVV.

This clone was detected only a few times. The chain combines TRBV18 with TRBJ2-3, with D possibly being TRBD1 or TRBD2 (5 bases each). Trimming took 4 bases from V and 0 from J, leaving 11 bases between them. The germline CDR1 and CDR2 sequences are KGHSH and LQKENI. This CDR3 contains 15 residues. CDR3 nucleotide sequence: TGTGCCAGCTCACGGGAGCAGGGCAGCACAGATACGCAGTATTTT. This sequence encodes CASSREQGSTDTQYF.

The chain recombines TRBV11-2 with TRBJ1-1; no definite D call. Looked up from germline, CDR1 is SGHAT and CDR2 is FQNNGV. V lost 4 bases and J 1 base, leaving 16 bases between the germline ends. The CDR3 loop spans 16 amino acids. The CDR3 reads CASSWAPRRGNTEAFF. The CDR3, as DNA: TGTGCCAGCAGCTGGGCCCCGAGACGGGGGAACACTGAAGCTTTCTTT.

V is TRBV19 and J is TRBJ2-5, with TRBD2 identical over 7 bases. There are 16 residues in the CDR3. V shed 3 bases, J shed 4 bases, and the junction held 11 bases outside the gene matches. Germline V gene lookup returns CDR1 LNHDA and CDR2 SQIVND (reference sequence). CDR3 bases: TGTGCCAGTAGTATCATGGGCCGGGGCGGGGGAGAGACCCAGTACTTC. As protein: CASSIMGRGGGETQYF.

Comments on this clone: A read error may produce the germline difference seen at one junction end. The V gene is TRBV5-5, the J gene TRBJ2-7, with D possibly called TRBD1 or TRBD2 (6 bases each). CDR3 length equals 13 residues. Germline CDR1 reads SGHKS; CDR2 reads YYEKEE (reference sequence). This CDR3 is CASSTRPLQGGNF. The CDR3 region has the DNA TGTGCCAGCAGCACCCGCCCCTTACAAGGGGGGAACTTC.

V and J are TRBV4-1 and TRBJ2-2; perhaps TRBD2 as D (6 bases). This CDR3 is built from 15 residues. Trimming took off 0 bases at V and 6 bases at J, with 11 bases between the two ends. CDR1 and CDR2 from the germline V gene are MGHRA and YSYEKL. The CDR3 bases are TGCGCCAGCAGCCAAGATAACGGGGGTGCCGGGGAGCTGTTTTTT. Translating gives CASSQDNGGAGELFF.

This chain uses TRBV19 with TRBJ2-2, with 9 bases lining up with TRBD1. The V segment lost 6 bases and the J segment 5 bases; nucleotides outside the gene matches: 10. CDR3 length equals 16 residues. The germline V gene encodes CDR1 LNHDA and CDR2 SQIVND (reference sequence). The CDR3 region has the DNA TGTGCCAGTAGCCGTGGACAGGGGATTTCAACCGGGGAGCTGTTTTTT. Amino acid sequence: CASSRGQGISTGELFF.

The rearrangement uses TRBV5-1 and TRBJ2-5; possible D gene TRBD1, 6 bases. This CDR3 is 14 amino acids long. V lost 5 bases to trimming and J lost 5 bases, with 16 bases between them. Germline values: CDR1 SGHRS, CDR2 YFSETQ. The CDR3 DNA sequence: TGCGCCAGCAGGGGGACAACGAGGGTGGAGACCCAGTACTTC. Translated, it gives CASRGTTRVETQYF.

The chain recombines TRBV6-5 with TRBJ2-7; weak D call: TRBD2 (5 bases). Germline CDR1 is MNHEY and CDR2 is SVGAGI. Trimming took off 5 bases at V and 6 bases at J, with 14 bases between the two ends. CDR3 length: 13 amino acids. The CDR3 DNA reads as TGTGCCAGCAGTCCCCCAGGAGGCAGCGAGCAGTACTTC. Protein product: CASSPPGGSEQYF.

The chain joins TRBV9 to TRBJ1-2; 8 nucleotides match TRBD1. The CDR3 spans 15 residues. CDR1 SGDLS and CDR2 YYNGEE come from the germline V gene. The junction had 7 bases not matched to a gene; V was cut back by 0 bases and J by 6 bases. CDR3 protein: CASSVDPSTGDGYTF. As DNA, the CDR3 is TGTGCCAGCAGCGTAGATCCCTCGACAGGGGATGGCTACACCTTC. The whole variable domain, filled in from reference TRBV9 and TRBJ1-2, reads DSGVTQTPKHLITATGQRVTLRCSPRSGDLSVYWYQQSLDQGLQFLIQYYNGEERAKGNILERFSAQQFPDLHSELNLSSLELGDSALYFCASSVDPSTGDGYTFGSGTRLTVV.

V is TRBV29-1 and J is TRBJ1-2, with a weak D call TRBD1 (5 bases). Germline V lookup: CDR1 SQVTM, CDR2 ANQGSEA. The CDR3 is made up of 17 amino acids. The ends were cut back, 7 bases at V and 4 bases at J, with 28 bases in the middle. CDR3 residues: CSAGASRESGKGYGYTF. For the CDR3, the DNA is TGCAGCGCTGGGGCGTCAAGGGAATCAGGGAAAGGCTATGGCTACACCTTC.